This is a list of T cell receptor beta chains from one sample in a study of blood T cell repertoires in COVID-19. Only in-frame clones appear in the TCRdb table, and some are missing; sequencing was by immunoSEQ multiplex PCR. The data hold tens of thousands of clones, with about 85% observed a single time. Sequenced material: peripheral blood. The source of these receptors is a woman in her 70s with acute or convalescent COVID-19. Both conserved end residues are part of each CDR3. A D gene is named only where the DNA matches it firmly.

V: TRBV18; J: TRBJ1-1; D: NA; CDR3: CASSPNGGLAFF
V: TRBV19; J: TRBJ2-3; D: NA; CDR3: CASSTRESTDTQYF
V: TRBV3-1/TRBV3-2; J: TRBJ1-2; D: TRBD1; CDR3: CASSPYRGGYTF
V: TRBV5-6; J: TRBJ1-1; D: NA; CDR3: CASSLFRTAINTEAFF
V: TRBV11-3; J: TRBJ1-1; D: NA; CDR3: CASSLRGMNTEAFF
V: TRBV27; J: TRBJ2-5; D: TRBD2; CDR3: CASFLHGGGAWETQYF
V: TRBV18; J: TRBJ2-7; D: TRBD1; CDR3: CASSLGTGGGEQYF
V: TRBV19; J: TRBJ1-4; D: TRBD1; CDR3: CASGGTGRVKLFF
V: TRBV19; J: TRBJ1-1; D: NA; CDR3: CASSRAGLNTEAFF
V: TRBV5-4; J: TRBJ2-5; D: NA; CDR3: CASSIQGGGAETQYF
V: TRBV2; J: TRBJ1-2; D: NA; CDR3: CASSEGLANYGYTF
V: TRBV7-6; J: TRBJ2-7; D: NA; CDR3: CASSLDRLRYEQYF
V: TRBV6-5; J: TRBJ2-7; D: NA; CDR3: CASGGRTSYEQYF
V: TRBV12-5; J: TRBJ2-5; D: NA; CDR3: CASGQDGWETQYF
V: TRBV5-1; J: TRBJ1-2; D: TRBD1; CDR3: CASSLTLTRGRNYGYTF
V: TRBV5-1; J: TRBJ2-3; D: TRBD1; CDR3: CASSLAGQGARDTQYF
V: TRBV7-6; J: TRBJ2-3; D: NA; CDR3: CASSRGQNTDTQYF
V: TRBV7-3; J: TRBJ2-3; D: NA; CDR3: CASSPVLEDTQYF
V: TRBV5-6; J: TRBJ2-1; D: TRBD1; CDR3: CASSPDRYNEQFF
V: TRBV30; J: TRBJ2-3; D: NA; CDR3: CAWSPGTSTDTQYF
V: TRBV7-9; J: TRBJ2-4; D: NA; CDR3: CASSLLRGGKNENIQYF
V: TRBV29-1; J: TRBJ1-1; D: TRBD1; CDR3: CSVNQGAQTNTEAFF